The present T cell receptor (beta chain) was sequenced within a study of T cell responses to AZD1222 COVID-19 vaccine. Study-level results: With two AZD1222 doses given, Spike-specific TCR breadth and depth both rose. CD4 TCRs covered the whole spike, strongest at regions 160-218 and 743-854. No repertoire was sampled before or during the peak T cell response, only after it.

V lost 1 base and J lost 2; bases outside the gene matches: 23. Germline CDR1 and CDR2: SGHRS and YFSETQ. The CDR3 has 21 amino acids. Details on this clone: As yet, its antigen is unknown.

The data were produced by immunoSEQ multiplex PCR, yet TCRdb's version contains in-frame clones alone and is incomplete. The sample contains over 45,000 clones, 70% to 90% of which appear only once. The sequence was obtained from an adult in good health. The chain employs TRBV5-1 and TRBJ2-5; TRBD2 aligns across 7 bases. The sequences come from peripheral blood, collected on day 0 of AZD1222 vaccination. In nucleotides, the CDR3 is TGCGCCAGCAGCTTGAAACGTATTGCTAGCGGAGCGCTACTAACTCAAGAGACCCAGTACTTC. This gives the protein CASSLKRIASGALLTQETQYF.